This T cell receptor (beta chain) emerged from a study of blood T cell repertoires in COVID-19. Study background: The United States, Italy and Spain supplied acute and convalescent COVID-19 samples. T cells, B-cell-depleted T cells, or PBMCs supplied cDNA or gDNA.

Original data processing: Estimated nucleated cell counts came from reference gene primer amplification. Sequenced by immunoSEQ multiplex PCR; TCRdb stores in-frame clones only, minus some. V, J and clone size derive from that table, while D and trimming were established from the DNA sequence. The sample lists over 150,000 clones; 76% were seen once. Trimming took off 6 bases at V and 2 bases at J, with 7 bases between the two ends. The CDR3 has 13 residues. CDR1 LGHDT and CDR2 YNNKEL come from the germline V gene (reference sequence). The chain joins TRBV3-1 (or the pseudogene TRBV3-2) to TRBJ2-2, with a weak D call TRBD1 (5 bases). This clonotype was obtained from an elderly woman with acute or convalescent COVID-19. The sample consisted of peripheral blood. This chain's CDR3 is CASRTENTGELFF. The DNA for the CDR3 is TGTGCCAGCAGGACAGAAAACACCGGGGAGCTGTTTTTT.